The sequence of this T cell receptor (beta chain) was determined in a study of identical twins. Study-wide points: Conclusions leaned on cross-sectional statistical analysis and did not track the same donors over time. Invariant T cells like MAIT and iNKT could partly confound the zero-insertion analyses.

The CDR3 runs to 13 residues. Trimming cost V 8 bases and J 0 bases, with 9 bases left between them. With regard to this clonotype: Its antigen is not identified.

All donors were healthy, and all were Caucasian. The cDNA had a unique molecular identifier and a template-switch universal primer site. TCRdb reprocessed the 5' RACE reads with MiXCR, giving one entry per CDR3 protein. This table has more than 400,000 distinct CDR3 sequences, approximately 14% appearing once. The same data also went into a second study, on yellow fever vaccine responses in identical twins.

The sequence derives from a woman under 30 in good health. The chain joins TRBV12-3 or TRBV12-4 to TRBJ2-3; D ambiguous. The sequenced sample consisted of CD4+ T cells sorted from blood. The CDR3 sequence is CASRQSSTDTQYF. The CDR3 DNA reads TGTGCCAGCCGACAAAGCAGCACAGATACGCAGTATTTT.